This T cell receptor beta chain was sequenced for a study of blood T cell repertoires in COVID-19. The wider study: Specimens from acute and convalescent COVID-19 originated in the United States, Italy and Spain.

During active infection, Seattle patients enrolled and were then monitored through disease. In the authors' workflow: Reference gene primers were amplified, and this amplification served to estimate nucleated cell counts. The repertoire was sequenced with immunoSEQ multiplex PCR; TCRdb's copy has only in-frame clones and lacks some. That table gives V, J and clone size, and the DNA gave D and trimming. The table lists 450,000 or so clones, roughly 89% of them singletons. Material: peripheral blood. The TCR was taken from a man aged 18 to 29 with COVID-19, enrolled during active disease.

CDR3 residues: CASSRGQGGAFF. In DNA, the CDR3 is TGTGCCAGCAGTCGAGGACAGGGAGGAGCTTTCTTT. The chain uses TRBV3-1 (or the pseudogene TRBV3-2) and TRBJ1-1; the match to TRBD1 covers 8 bases. From germline, CDR1 is LGHDT and CDR2 YNNKEL (reference sequence). The junction had 7 bases not matched to a gene; V was cut back by 6 bases and J by 10 bases. The CDR3 runs 12 residues.